This T cell receptor beta chain was captured by sequencing in a study of blood T cell repertoires in COVID-19. Study-wide context: Acute and convalescent COVID-19 samples came from the United States, Italy and Spain.

The trim removed 7 bases at V and 3 bases at J, leaving 6 bases unmatched. Germline V gives CDR1 MNHEY, CDR2 SVGAGI. This CDR3 has 15 amino acids. The table came from immunoSEQ multiplex PCR; TCRdb's copy has only in-frame clones and leaves some out. The sample contains about 260,000 clones, about 87% of which appear only once. The material sequenced was peripheral blood. The rearrangement links TRBV6-5 to TRBJ2-1; the match to TRBD2 covers 10 bases. The TCR comes from a human donor in a cohort sampled during active COVID-19. CDR3: CASTRAGGVYNEQFF. For the CDR3, the DNA is TGTGCCAGCACCAGAGCGGGAGGGGTCTACAATGAGCAGTTCTTC.